This TCR beta chain comes out of a study of T-cell reconstitution after alpha-beta-depleted transplantation in children. The study, taken as a whole, reports: Newly generated T cells supplied most T-cell counts and diversity one year post-transplant. The origin of high day-60 TCRbeta diversity in some patients lay in surviving recipient T cells and thymic progenitors. Expanded graft clones, several hundred of them, were reportedly the source of alpha-beta T cells about two months after transplant.

The TCRbeta library was prepared with unique molecular identifiers. TCRdb redid the calling of the PCR reads with MiXCR, one entry per CDR3 protein. The sample lists over 200,000 distinct CDR3 sequences, roughly a tenth occurring once. This clonotype was detected ten times or more. Its antigen is unknown. This CDR3 is 13 amino acids long. The germline V gene encodes CDR1 MNHEY and CDR2 SVGAGI. Trimming took 4 bases from V and 6 from J; bases not matched to a gene: 3. The chain links TRBV6-5 to TRBJ2-7; TRBD2 matches 10 bases. This specimen consisted of PBMCs, obtained before TCRalphabeta/CD19-depleted stem cell transplant. This sequence was found in a child under two years old with acute myeloid leukemia, due to receive a stem cell transplant. The CDR3 coding sequence is TGTGCCAGCAGTTTTGGACTAGCGGCCGAGCAGTACTTC. As protein: CASSFGLAAEQYF.